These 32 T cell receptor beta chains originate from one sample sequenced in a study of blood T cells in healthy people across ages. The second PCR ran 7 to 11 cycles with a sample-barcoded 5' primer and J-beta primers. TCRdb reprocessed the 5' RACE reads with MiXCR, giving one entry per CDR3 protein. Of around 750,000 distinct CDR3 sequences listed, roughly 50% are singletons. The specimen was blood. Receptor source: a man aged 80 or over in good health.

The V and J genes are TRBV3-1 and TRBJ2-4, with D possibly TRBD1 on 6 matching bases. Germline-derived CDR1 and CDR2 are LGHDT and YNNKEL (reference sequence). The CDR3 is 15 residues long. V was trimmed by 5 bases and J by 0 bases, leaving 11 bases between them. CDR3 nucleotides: TGTGCCAGCAGCGAAGGACAGTTAGCCAAAAACATTCAGTACTTC. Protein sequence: CASSEGQLAKNIQYF.

In nucleotides, the CDR3 is TGTGCCTGGAGCACAGGGCCCACCGGGGAGCTGTTTTTT. As protein: CAWSTGPTGELFF. This chain uses TRBV30 with TRBJ2-2; tentative D call: TRBD1 (6 bases). In germline, CDR1 is GTSNPN, CDR2 SVGIG (reference sequence). V lost 3 bases and J lost 4, with 9 bases in between. The CDR3 is 13 amino acids.

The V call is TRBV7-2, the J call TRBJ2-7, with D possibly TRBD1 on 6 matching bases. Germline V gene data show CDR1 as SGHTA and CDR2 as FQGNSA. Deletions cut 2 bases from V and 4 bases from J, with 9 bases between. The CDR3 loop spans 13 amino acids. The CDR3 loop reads CASSLNRDYEQYF. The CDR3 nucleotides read TGTGCCAGCAGCTTAAACAGGGATTACGAGCAGTACTTC.

The CDR3: CASSLTLALSEQYF. The CDR3 DNA sequence: TGTGCCAGCAGCTTAACCCTAGCGCTCTCCGAGCAGTACTTC. The chain uses TRBV7-2 and TRBJ2-7; maybe TRBD2 (6 bases). The CDR3 contains 14 residues. V was cut by 2 bases and J by 6 bases, with 14 bases left in between. Germline-derived CDR1 and CDR2 are SGHTA and FQGNSA.

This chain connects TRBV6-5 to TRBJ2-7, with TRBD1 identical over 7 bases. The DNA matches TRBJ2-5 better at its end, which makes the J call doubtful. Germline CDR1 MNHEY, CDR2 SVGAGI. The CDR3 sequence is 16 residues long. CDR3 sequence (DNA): TGTGCCAGCAGTTACGTTAAGGTCAGGGGGCAAGAGACCCAGTACTTC. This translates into CASSYVKVRGQETQYF.

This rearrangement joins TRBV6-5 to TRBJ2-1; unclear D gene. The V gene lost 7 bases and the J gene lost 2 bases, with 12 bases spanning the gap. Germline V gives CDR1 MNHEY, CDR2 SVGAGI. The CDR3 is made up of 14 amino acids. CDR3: CASTPDTTYNEQFF. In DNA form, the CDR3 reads TGTGCCAGCACACCCGACACAACCTACAATGAGCAGTTCTTC.

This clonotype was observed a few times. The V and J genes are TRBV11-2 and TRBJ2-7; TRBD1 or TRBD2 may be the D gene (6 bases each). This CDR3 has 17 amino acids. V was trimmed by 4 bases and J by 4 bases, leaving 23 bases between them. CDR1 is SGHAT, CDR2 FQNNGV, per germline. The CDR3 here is CASSSQGLGTQSYEQYF. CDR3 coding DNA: TGTGCCAGCAGCTCCCAGGGGCTCGGGACTCAGTCTTACGAGCAGTACTTC.

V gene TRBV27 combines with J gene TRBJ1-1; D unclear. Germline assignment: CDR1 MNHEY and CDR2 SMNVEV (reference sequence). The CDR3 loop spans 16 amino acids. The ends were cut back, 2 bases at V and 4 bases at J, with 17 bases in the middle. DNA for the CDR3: TGTGCCAGCAGTTTAGGCGTCTTCGCGTCGAGCACTGAAGCTTTCTTT. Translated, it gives CASSLGVFASSTEAFF.

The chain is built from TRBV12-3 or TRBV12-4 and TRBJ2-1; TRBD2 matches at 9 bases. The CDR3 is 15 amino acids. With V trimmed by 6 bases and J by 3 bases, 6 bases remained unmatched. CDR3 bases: TGTGCCAGCAGAATTAGCGGGAGTGGCTACAATGAGCAGTTCTTC. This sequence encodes CASRISGSGYNEQFF.

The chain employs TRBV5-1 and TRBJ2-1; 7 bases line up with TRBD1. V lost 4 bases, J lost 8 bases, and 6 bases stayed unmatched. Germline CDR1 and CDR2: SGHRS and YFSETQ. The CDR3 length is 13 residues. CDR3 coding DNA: TGCGCCAGCAGCGGGGTAACAGGGGATGAGCAGTTCTTC. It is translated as CASSGVTGDEQFF.

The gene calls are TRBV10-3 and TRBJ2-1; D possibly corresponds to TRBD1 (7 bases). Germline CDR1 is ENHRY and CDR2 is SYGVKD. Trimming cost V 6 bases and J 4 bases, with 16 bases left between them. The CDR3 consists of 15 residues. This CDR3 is CAIRPRDSGYNEQFF. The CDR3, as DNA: TGTGCCATCAGACCCCGGGACAGCGGGTACAATGAGCAGTTCTTC.

The CDR3 DNA sequence: TGCAGTGCTAGAGAGGGATCCACCGGGGAGCTGTTTTTT. Translation: CSAREGSTGELFF. This rearrangement joins TRBV20-1 to TRBJ2-2; D remains unclear. The CDR3 contains 13 residues. Germline CDR1 is DFQATT and CDR2 is SNEGSKA (reference sequence). Trimming took 0 bases from V and 4 from J, leaving 6 bases between them.

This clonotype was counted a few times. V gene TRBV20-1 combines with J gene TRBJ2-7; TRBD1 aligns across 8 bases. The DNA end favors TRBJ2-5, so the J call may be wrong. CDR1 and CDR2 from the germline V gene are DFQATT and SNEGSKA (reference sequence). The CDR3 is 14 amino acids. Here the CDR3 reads CSGVRTGYRETQYF. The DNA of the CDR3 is TGCAGTGGCGTAAGGACAGGGTATAGGGAGACCCAGTACTTC.

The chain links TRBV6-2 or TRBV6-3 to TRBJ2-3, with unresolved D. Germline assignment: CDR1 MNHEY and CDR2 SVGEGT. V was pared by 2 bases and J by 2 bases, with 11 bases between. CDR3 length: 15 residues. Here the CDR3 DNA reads TGTGCCAGCAGTTACGCCGGATCCCTCACAGATACGCAGTATTTT. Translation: CASSYAGSLTDTQYF.

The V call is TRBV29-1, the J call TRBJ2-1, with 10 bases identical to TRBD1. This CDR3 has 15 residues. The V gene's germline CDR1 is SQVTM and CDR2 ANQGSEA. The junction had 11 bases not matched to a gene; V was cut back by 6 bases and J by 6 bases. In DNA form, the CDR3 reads TGCAGCGTCAACTCGGGACAGGGGATCCCCAATGAGCAGTTCTTC. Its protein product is CSVNSGQGIPNEQFF.

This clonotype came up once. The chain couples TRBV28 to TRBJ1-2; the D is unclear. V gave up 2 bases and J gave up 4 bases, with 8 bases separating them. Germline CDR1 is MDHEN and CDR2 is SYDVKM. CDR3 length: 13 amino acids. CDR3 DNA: TGTGCCAGCAGTTTAGGCACAACCTATGGCTACACCTTC. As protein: CASSLGTTYGYTF.

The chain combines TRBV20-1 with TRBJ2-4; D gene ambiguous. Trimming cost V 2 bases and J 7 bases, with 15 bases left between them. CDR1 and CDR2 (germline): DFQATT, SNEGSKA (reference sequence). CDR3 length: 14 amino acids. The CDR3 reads CSARTTAGANIQYF. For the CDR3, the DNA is TGCAGTGCTAGAACCACCGCCGGAGCGAACATTCAGTACTTC.

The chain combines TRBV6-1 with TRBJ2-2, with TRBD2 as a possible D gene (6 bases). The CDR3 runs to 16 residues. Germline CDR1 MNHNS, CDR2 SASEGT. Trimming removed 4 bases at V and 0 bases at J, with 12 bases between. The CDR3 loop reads CASSAPGGANTGELFF. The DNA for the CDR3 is TGTGCCAGCAGTGCGCCGGGCGGGGCGAACACCGGGGAGCTGTTTTTT.

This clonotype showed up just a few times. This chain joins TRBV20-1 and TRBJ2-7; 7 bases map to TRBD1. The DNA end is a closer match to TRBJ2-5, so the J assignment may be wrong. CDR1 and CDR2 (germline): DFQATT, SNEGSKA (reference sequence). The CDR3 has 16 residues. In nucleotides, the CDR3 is TGCAGTGCTAGAGATGGGGACAGCCATCAGGGGGAGACCCAGTACTTC. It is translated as CSARDGDSHQGETQYF.

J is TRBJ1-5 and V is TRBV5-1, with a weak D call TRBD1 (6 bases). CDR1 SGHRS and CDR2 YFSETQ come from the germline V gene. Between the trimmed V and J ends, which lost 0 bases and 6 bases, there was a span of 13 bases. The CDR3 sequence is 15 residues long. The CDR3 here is CASSLVGGASQPQHF. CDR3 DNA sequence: TGCGCCAGCAGCTTGGTTGGGGGGGCAAGTCAGCCCCAGCATTTT.

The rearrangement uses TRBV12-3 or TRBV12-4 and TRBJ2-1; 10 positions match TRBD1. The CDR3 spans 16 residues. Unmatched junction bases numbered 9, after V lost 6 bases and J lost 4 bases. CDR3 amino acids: CASRLHGTGEYNEQFF. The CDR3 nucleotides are TGTGCCAGCAGATTGCACGGGACAGGGGAGTACAATGAGCAGTTCTTC.

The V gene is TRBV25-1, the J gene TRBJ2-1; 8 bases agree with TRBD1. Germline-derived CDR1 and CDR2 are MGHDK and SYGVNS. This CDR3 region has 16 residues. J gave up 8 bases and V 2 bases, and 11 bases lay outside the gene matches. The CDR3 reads CASSEPGRGRFDEQFF. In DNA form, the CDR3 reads TGTGCCAGCAGTGAACCCGGCAGGGGGCGATTTGATGAGCAGTTCTTC.

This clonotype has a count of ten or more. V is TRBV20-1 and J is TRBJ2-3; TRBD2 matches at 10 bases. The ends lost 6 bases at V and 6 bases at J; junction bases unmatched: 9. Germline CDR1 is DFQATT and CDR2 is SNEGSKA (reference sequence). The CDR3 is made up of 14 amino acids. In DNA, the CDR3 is TGCAGTGCAGAAAGCGGGAGGGCCTTGGATACGCAGTATTTT. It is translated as CSAESGRALDTQYF.

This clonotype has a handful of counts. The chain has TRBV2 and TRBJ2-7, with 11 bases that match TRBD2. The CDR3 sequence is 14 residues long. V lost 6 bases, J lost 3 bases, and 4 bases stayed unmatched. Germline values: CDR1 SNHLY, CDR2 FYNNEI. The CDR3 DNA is TGTGCCAGCAGACGGACTAGCGGGTACTACGAGCAGTACTTC. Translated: CASRRTSGYYEQYF.

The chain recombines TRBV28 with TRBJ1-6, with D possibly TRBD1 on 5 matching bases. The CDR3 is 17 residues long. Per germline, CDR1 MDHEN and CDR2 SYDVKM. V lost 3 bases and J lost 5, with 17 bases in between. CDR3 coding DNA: TGTGCCAGCAGTTTGGTTCGCGGGACTGGACATAATTCACCCCTCCACTTT. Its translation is CASSLVRGTGHNSPLHF.

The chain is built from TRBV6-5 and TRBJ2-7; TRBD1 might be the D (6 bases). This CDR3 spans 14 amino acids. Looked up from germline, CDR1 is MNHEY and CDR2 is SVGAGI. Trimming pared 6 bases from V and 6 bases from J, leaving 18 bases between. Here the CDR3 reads CASSRQFQGSEQYF. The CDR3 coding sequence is TGTGCCAGCAGCCGCCAGTTCCAGGGGTCCGAGCAGTACTTC.

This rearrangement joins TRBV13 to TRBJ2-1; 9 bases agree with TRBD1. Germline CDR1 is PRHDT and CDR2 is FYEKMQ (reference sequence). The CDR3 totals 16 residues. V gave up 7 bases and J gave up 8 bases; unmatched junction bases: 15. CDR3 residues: CASTKNSGQGFHEQFF. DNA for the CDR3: TGTGCCAGCACGAAAAATTCCGGACAGGGGTTCCATGAGCAGTTCTTC.

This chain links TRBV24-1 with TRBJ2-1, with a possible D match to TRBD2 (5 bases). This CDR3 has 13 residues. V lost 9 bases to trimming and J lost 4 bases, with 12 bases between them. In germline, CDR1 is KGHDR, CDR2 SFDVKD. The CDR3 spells CATQRAVYNEQFF. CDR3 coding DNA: TGTGCCACCCAGCGAGCGGTATACAATGAGCAGTTCTTC.

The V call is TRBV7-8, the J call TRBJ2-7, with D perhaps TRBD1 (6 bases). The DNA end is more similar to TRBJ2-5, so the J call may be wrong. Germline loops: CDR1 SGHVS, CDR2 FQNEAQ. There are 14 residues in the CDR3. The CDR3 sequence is CASSSDRTIKTQYF. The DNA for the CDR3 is TGTGCCAGCAGTTCTGACAGGACGATAAAGACCCAGTACTTC.

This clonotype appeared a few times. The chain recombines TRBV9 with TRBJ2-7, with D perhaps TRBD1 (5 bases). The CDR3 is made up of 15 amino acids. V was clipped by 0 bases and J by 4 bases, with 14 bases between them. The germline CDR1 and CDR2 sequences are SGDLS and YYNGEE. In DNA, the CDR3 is TGTGCCAGCAGCGTAGCTGGGGCGCTCGGGTACGAGCAGTACTTC. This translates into CASSVAGALGYEQYF.

The CDR3, as DNA: TGTGCCAGCAGTATCGGAGGCTATGGCTACACCTTC. It yields the protein CASSIGGYGYTF. The gene calls are TRBV2 and TRBJ1-2; D gene unclear. The CDR3 sequence is 12 residues long. Germline CDR1 is SNHLY and CDR2 is FYNNEI. Trimming pared 5 bases from V and 4 bases from J, leaving 8 bases between. Combining the CDR3 with reference TRBV2 and TRBJ1-2 gives the whole variable domain EPEVTQTPSHQVTQMGQEVILRCVPISNHLYFYWYRQILGQKVEFLVSFYNNEISEKSEIFDDQFSVERPDGSNFTLKIRSTKLEDSAMYFCASSIGGYGYTFGSGTRLTVV.

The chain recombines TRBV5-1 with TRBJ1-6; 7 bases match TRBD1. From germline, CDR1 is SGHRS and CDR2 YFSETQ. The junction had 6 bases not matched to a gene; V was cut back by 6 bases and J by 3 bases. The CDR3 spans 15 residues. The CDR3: CASTRGGGYNSPLHF. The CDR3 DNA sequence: TGCGCCAGCACCAGAGGGGGCGGCTATAATTCACCCCTCCACTTT.